These T cell receptor beta chains were read from a single sample in a study of neurological immune-mediated disorders. From the 5' RACE reads, TCRdb called clonotypes with MiXCR, one entry per CDR3 protein. Of 35,000 to 45,000 distinct CDR3 sequences listed, 11% were seen once; the top ten hold 3% to 4%. The sample consisted of CD4+ T cells from blood. These receptors came from a woman aged 25-40 years with HTLV-1-associated myelopathy (HAM/TSP). Each CDR3 is given with its conserved first and last residue. The D gene is left open where the match is weak.

cdr3_aa	d_call	v_call	j_call
CASNRAGGTTDTQYF	TRBD2	TRBV27	TRBJ2-3
CASSLMFSGSAGNTIYF	-	TRBV7-6	TRBJ1-3
CASSSTGTYEQYF	-	TRBV5-6	TRBJ2-7
CASRPKDRGYTGELFF	TRBD1	TRBV12-3/TRBV12-4	TRBJ2-2
CASSLLEGEAFF	-	TRBV5-1	TRBJ1-1
CAISEGLAGEVEQFF	TRBD2	TRBV10-3	TRBJ2-1
CASSFRRGNEQFF	-	TRBV5-6	TRBJ2-1
CAITQTGPSTGELFF	-	TRBV10-3	TRBJ2-2
CASSMRGTSSYNEQLF	-	TRBV19	TRBJ2-1
CSAPGQVTKNEQFF	TRBD1	TRBV29-1	TRBJ2-1
CASSLDRGRIYEQYF	-	TRBV11-2	TRBJ2-7
CASSLDGTSTDTQYF	-	TRBV5-1	TRBJ2-3
CASSPASTDTQYF	-	TRBV7-7	TRBJ2-3
CASSWSGNTEAFF	-	TRBV12-3/TRBV12-4	TRBJ1-1
CASSLVICYSYDQYF	-	TRBV11-2	TRBJ2-7
CSASQGGGVLSYEQYF	-	TRBV20-1	TRBJ2-7
CASSLKELGSRGYQPQHF	-	TRBV12-3/TRBV12-4	TRBJ1-5
CASSFVGGSYNEQFF	-	TRBV11-3	TRBJ2-1
CASSPQSDQPQHF	-	TRBV18	TRBJ1-5
CASSRTGYNEQYF	-	TRBV6-6	TRBJ2-7
CASSPLAGASTDTQYF	TRBD2	TRBV3-1	TRBJ2-3
CASRAGLAGGEQYF	TRBD2	TRBV2	TRBJ2-7
CASSPGTAPNSPLHF	TRBD1	TRBV5-1	TRBJ1-6
CSAIGLAGGGEQFF	TRBD2	TRBV20-1	TRBJ2-1
CASSRATGTSGGGDSYEQYF	TRBD2	TRBV12-3/TRBV12-4	TRBJ2-7
CASTLQGQRGYTF	-	TRBV11-2	TRBJ1-2
CSARAGTGGGYEQYF	TRBD1	TRBV20-1	TRBJ2-7
CASSESVQGIHEQFF	-	TRBV10-1	TRBJ2-1
CASSEAKTGPKNIQYF	-	TRBV2	TRBJ2-4
CSARQGATYKQYF	TRBD1	TRBV20-1	TRBJ2-7
CASSGGQGACDEQFF	TRBD1	TRBV5-1	TRBJ2-1
CASSFGQKNSPLHF	-	TRBV12-3/TRBV12-4	TRBJ1-6
CSSRQGMNTEAFF	TRBD1	TRBV29-1	TRBJ1-1
CASSLGKGEAFF	-	TRBV11-3	TRBJ1-1
CSAPTVNYGYTF	-	TRBV20-1	TRBJ1-2
CASSHVPGQGSEEQYF	TRBD1	TRBV3-1	TRBJ2-7
CASDNGGSGTEAFF	-	TRBV6-2/TRBV6-3	TRBJ1-1
CRAVEPGLAGGLSTDTQYF	TRBD2	TRBV20-1	TRBJ2-3
CSARSRAEFYEQYF	-	TRBV20-1	TRBJ2-7
CASSTHSTGTNEKLFF	TRBD1	TRBV11-2	TRBJ1-4
CASSQEGVRYTF	-	TRBV3-1	TRBJ1-2
CASSFQVSNYGYTF	-	TRBV12-3/TRBV12-4	TRBJ1-2
CASGRGAFDGYTF	-	TRBV5-6	TRBJ1-2
CASSLGGPGNTIYF	-	TRBV5-1	TRBJ1-3
CASKAVGTRNEQFF	-	TRBV12-3/TRBV12-4	TRBJ2-1
CAWGIGTGGEQFF	TRBD1	TRBV30	TRBJ2-1
CASSWGRGGRYNEQFF	TRBD2	TRBV7-2	TRBJ2-1
CAIRGTGGNTEAFF	TRBD1	TRBV10-3	TRBJ1-1
CASSVKSINTGELFF	-	TRBV2	TRBJ2-2
CAISEIRGQNSGNTIYF	TRBD1	TRBV10-3	TRBJ1-3
CASRTLAGVGELFF	TRBD2	TRBV19	TRBJ2-2
CASSKLQGFGTDTQYF	-	TRBV5-1	TRBJ2-3
CSASKGSGAFF	-	TRBV20-1	TRBJ1-1